What follows is one T cell receptor (beta chain) and its context. The antigen is unknown. This specimen belongs to a study of T-cell memory formation after mild COVID-19. General study findings and limits: Researchers found some responding clones in pre-infection memory, a sign that cross-reactive memory joined. Those CD4+ clones that contracted were mainly in CM and EM (CD8+ ones in EMRA). Clones contracting across day 15 to 85 had a balanced CD4/CD8 profile; later expanding clones leaned CD4+.

Germline-derived CDR1 and CDR2 are DFQATT and SNEGSKA (reference sequence). There are 15 residues in the CDR3. V lost 3 bases to trimming and J lost 1 base; unmatched junction nucleotides: 7. TCRdb reprocessed the 5' RACE reads with MiXCR, giving one entry per CDR3 protein. The table has around 180,000 distinct CDR3 sequences, 15% to 20% seen once. This chain uses TRBV20-1 with TRBJ2-3; TRBD1 agrees at 7 bases. This TCR was sampled from an adult woman who had mild COVID-19 (a few samples of this study predate the infection). Cell type and time point are not known. Sequencing was carried out using PBMCs or a T cell subset sorted from them (not recorded which). CDR3 region: CSASDAGGGTDTQYF. CDR3 sequence (DNA): TGCAGTGCTAGTGATGCAGGGGGAGGCACAGATACGCAGTATTTT.